Listed here are 29 T cell receptor beta chains from one sample, sequenced in a study of T cells in localized non-small cell lung cancer (dated by TCRdb to about 2020). The method was the immunoSEQ multiplex PCR assay. TCRdb re-hosts the immuneACCESS table, in-frame sequences only. Its copies lack some clones; in the studies checked, an unresolved V gene accounts for under half of them, and the cause for the rest is not known. For this sample there are some 880 clones; approximately 23% appear just once. About 15% of the sample is held by the ten biggest clonotypes. Specimen: normal lung tissue next to the tumor, collected before any cancer treatment. All receptors come from a man aged 40 to 70 with stage I lung adenocarcinoma.

This clone was seen a handful of times. The chain carries TRBV18 and TRBJ1-1, with D possibly matching TRBD1 (5 bases). With 1 base removed from V and 6 bases from J, the gap between germline ends came to 12 bases. This CDR3 region has 14 residues. CDR1 KGHSH and CDR2 LQKENI come from the germline V gene. CDR3 in amino acids: CASSPQRQKAEAFF. As DNA, the CDR3 is TGTGCCAGCTCACCACAAAGACAGAAGGCTGAAGCTTTCTTT.

This clone was seen only a few times. In DNA, the CDR3 is TGTGCCAGCAGTTTAGGGGGCGACGGTTCACCCCTCCACTTT. This gives the protein CASSLGGDGSPLHF. J is TRBJ1-6 and V is TRBV6-8; 7 bases are a match to TRBD1. This CDR3 contains 14 residues. In germline, CDR1 is MNHGY, CDR2 SAAAGT. V shed 4 bases and J 9 bases; nucleotides not matched to a gene: 6.

This clone was observed a handful of times. The chain carries TRBV11-3 and TRBJ2-2; tentative D call: TRBD1 (6 bases). The CDR3 runs to 14 residues. Germline CDR1 and CDR2: SGHNT and YENEEA. With 3 bases removed from V and 6 bases from J, the gap between germline ends came to 11 bases. Here the CDR3 reads CASSFQGPPGELFF. CDR3 DNA sequence: TGTGCCAGCAGCTTCCAGGGGCCTCCCGGGGAGCTGTTTTTT.

The chain uses TRBV19 and TRBJ1-5; D remains ambiguous. The CDR3 is made up of 12 amino acids. V lost 1 base to trimming and J lost 6 bases, with 4 bases between them. Looked up from germline, CDR1 is LNHDA and CDR2 is SQIVND (reference sequence). The CDR3 coding sequence is TGTGCCAGTAGTATAGGGGGTCAGCCCCAGCATTTT. Its translation is CASSIGGQPQHF.

The chain uses TRBV6-1 and TRBJ2-2; perhaps TRBD2 as D (5 bases). The CDR3 loop spans 15 amino acids. The germline V gene has CDR1 MNHNS and CDR2 SASEGT. V shed 0 bases and J shed 2 bases, with 7 bases lying between them. In nucleotides, the CDR3 is TGTGCCAGCAGTGAAGCGGGAGAAAACACCGGGGAGCTGTTTTTT. Translated: CASSEAGENTGELFF.

V gene TRBV15 combines with J gene TRBJ2-2, with 9 bases lining up with TRBD1. V was clipped by 0 bases and J by 4 bases; unmatched bases: 12. The germline V gene has CDR1 LNHNV and CDR2 YYDKDF (reference sequence). This CDR3 has 19 residues. In nucleotides, the CDR3 is TGTGCCACCAGCAGAGATCCCTTGGCGGGGACAGGGAGCACCGGGGAGCTGTTTTTT. It codes for CATSRDPLAGTGSTGELFF.

This clone was detected only a few times. This sequence joins TRBV2 and TRBJ2-3; D might be TRBD2 (6 bases). CDR1 is SNHLY and CDR2 is FYNNEI in the germline V gene. The CDR3 is made up of 16 amino acids. Trimming stripped 3 bases from V and 3 bases from J, with 16 bases between. The CDR3 is CASSDSSGSRTDTQYF. The CDR3 nucleotides read TGTGCCAGCAGTGATTCGTCCGGGAGTAGGACAGATACGCAGTATTTT.

This clone was found a few times. The rearrangement uses TRBV9 and TRBJ2-7; D is undetermined. V was shortened by 5 bases and J by 4 bases, with 10 bases between the two germline ends. Germline assignment: CDR1 SGDLS and CDR2 YYNGEE. There are 12 residues in the CDR3. CDR3 in DNA: TGTGCCAGCAGTGAGACCAAATACGAGCAGTACTTC. Encoded protein: CASSETKYEQYF.

This clone turned up a few times. The V and J genes are TRBV1 and TRBJ2-7; the tabulated D call, TRBD1, remains unverified against the DNA. TRBV1 is termed a pseudogene. The CDR3 is 15 amino acids. The chain's CDR3 is CASSQALGSSYEQYV. The CDR3 DNA reads TGCGCCAGCAGCCAAGCTCTGGGCAGCTCCTACGAGCAGTACGTC.

This clone was seen only a few times. The chain recombines TRBV19 with TRBJ1-1; D gene unclear. V was clipped by 2 bases and J by 3 bases, with 7 bases between them. The CDR3 consists of 13 residues. From germline, CDR1 is LNHDA and CDR2 SQIVND (reference sequence). CDR3 sequence: CASSIYLDTEAFF. Written as DNA, the CDR3 is TGTGCCAGTAGTATATACCTCGACACTGAAGCTTTCTTT.

This chain joins TRBV10-3 and TRBJ1-1, with D perhaps TRBD1 (5 bases). V gave up 2 bases and J gave up 4 bases, with 8 bases separating them. This CDR3 has 13 amino acids. Germline V gene sequence: CDR1 ENHRY, CDR2 SYGVKD. In DNA, the CDR3 is TGTGCCATCAGTGAGGGCAGGGTCACTGAAGCTTTCTTT. This codes for CAISEGRVTEAFF.

This clone was found a few times. The chain is built from TRBV6-8 and TRBJ1-6; D unresolved. The CDR3 extends over 13 amino acids. Germline V gene lookup returns CDR1 MNHGY and CDR2 SAAAGT. V dropped 6 bases and J dropped 11 bases, with 14 bases sitting between them. The CDR3 sequence: CASSPGSKPPLHF. The CDR3 nucleotides read TGTGCCAGCAGCCCCGGTTCAAAGCCACCCCTCCACTTT.

This clone has only a few counts. The V gene is TRBV28, the J gene TRBJ2-1; unclear D gene. V lost 5 bases, J lost 1 base, and 15 bases lay in between. The CDR3 extends over 16 amino acids. Germline V CDR1 and CDR2: MDHEN, SYDVKM. CDR3 nucleotide sequence: TGTGCCAGCAGTAGAGACTGGACGCCGTCCTACAATGAGCAGTTCTTC. The encoded protein is CASSRDWTPSYNEQFF.

The rearrangement joins TRBV18 to TRBJ1-6; D not resolved. Germline V lookup: CDR1 KGHSH, CDR2 LQKENI. The V gene lost 2 bases and the J gene lost 1 base, with 6 bases spanning the gap. The CDR3 runs 15 residues. The CDR3 is CASSPGRSYNSPLHF. The CDR3 nucleotides are TGTGCCAGCTCACCAGGCAGGTCCTATAATTCACCCCTCCACTTT.

The table lists this clone with a few counts. The CDR3 coding sequence is TGTGCCAGCAGCTTTGATTGGGCTAGCGGGGTGTACCAAGAGACCCAGTACTTC. Residues: CASSFDWASGVYQETQYF. J is TRBJ2-5 and V is TRBV11-3; 9 bases match TRBD2. There are 18 residues in the CDR3. The V segment lost 3 bases and the J segment 0 bases; nucleotides outside the gene matches: 11. CDR1 and CDR2 (germline): SGHNT, YENEEA.

The chain has TRBV29-1 and TRBJ2-1, with TRBD1 matching 8 bases. V shed 3 bases, J shed 3 bases, and the junction held 4 bases outside the gene matches. Per the germline V gene, CDR1 is SQVTM and CDR2 is ANQGSEA. This CDR3 contains 14 residues. This chain's CDR3 is CSVDFGTGYNEQFF. For the CDR3, the DNA is TGCAGCGTTGATTTCGGGACAGGCTACAATGAGCAGTTCTTC.

This clone is labeled as large. The chain couples TRBV9 to TRBJ2-5, with D hard to call. The V gene's germline CDR1 is SGDLS and CDR2 YYNGEE. Trimming pared 3 bases from V and 4 bases from J, leaving 7 bases between. The CDR3 is made up of 12 amino acids. In DNA form, the CDR3 reads TGTGCCAGCAGCGCCCAAGCAGAGACCCAGTACTTC. Translating it yields CASSAQAETQYF.

The chain joins TRBV2 to TRBJ1-1; D is possibly TRBD1 (6 bases). The germline CDR1 and CDR2 sequences are SNHLY and FYNNEI. The CDR3 is 14 residues long. V was pared by 5 bases and J by 10 bases, with 20 bases between. The CDR3 loop is CASSPYVDRYAAFF. As DNA, the CDR3 is TGTGCCAGCAGTCCCTATGTCGACAGGTATGCAGCTTTCTTT.

The CDR3 DNA reads TGCAGCGTTACCACAGGAGTCTATGGCTACACCTTC. Translating gives CSVTTGVYGYTF. V usage is TRBV29-1 and J usage is TRBJ1-2; weak D call: TRBD1 (5 bases). CDR3 length: 12 residues. CDR1 and CDR2 from the germline V gene are SQVTM and ANQGSEA. V shed 5 bases and J shed 4 bases, with 11 bases lying between them. Supplemented by reference TRBV29-1 and TRBJ1-2, the full variable domain reads SAVISQKPSRDICQRGTSLTIQCQVDSQVTMMFWYRQQPGQSLTLIATANQGSEATYESGFVIDKFPISRPNLTFSTLTVSNMSPEDSSIYLCSVTTGVYGYTFGSGTRLTVV.

This clone was seen only a few times. The chain has TRBV9 and TRBJ2-2; D gene uncertain. Germline loops: CDR1 SGDLS, CDR2 YYNGEE. Trimming shortened V by 5 bases and J by 5 bases, and 10 bases separated the two germline ends. This CDR3 region has 13 residues. CDR3 amino acids: CASSVAPTGELFF. For the CDR3, the DNA is TGTGCCAGCAGTGTGGCTCCGACCGGGGAGCTGTTTTTT.

This clone was counted between two and nine times. The V and J genes are TRBV1 and TRBJ2-2; the D call TRBD1 from the table was never checked on the DNA. TRBV1 is recorded as a pseudogene. The CDR3 length is 17 residues. The CDR3 protein is CASSQVAGTGNTGELFF. The CDR3, as DNA: TGCGCCAGCAGCCAAGTTGCCGGGACAGGGAACACCGGGGAGCTGTTTTTT.

This clone has more than one count but fewer than ten. The gene calls are TRBV14 and TRBJ2-7; D is unresolved. This CDR3 has 13 amino acids. Germline values: CDR1 SGHDN, CDR2 FVKESK. Trimming stripped 1 base from V and 5 bases from J, with 9 bases between. CDR3 residues: CASSQGVRDEQYV. In DNA form, the CDR3 reads TGTGCCAGCAGCCAAGGGGTTCGCGACGAGCAGTACGTC.

This clone occurred a few times. The chain has TRBV30 and TRBJ1-1; D not resolved. This CDR3 is 13 amino acids long. The germline CDR1 and CDR2 sequences are GTSNPN and SVGIG (reference sequence). The V gene lost 7 bases and the J gene lost 0 bases, with 12 bases spanning the gap. In DNA, the CDR3 is TGTGCCTTTAACAGCTTCATGAACACTGAAGCTTTCTTT. Its translation: CAFNSFMNTEAFF. The full variable domain, in which reference TRBV30 and TRBJ1-1 provide the parts outside the CDR3, is SQTIHQWPATLVQPVGSPLSLECTVEGTSNPNLYWYRQAAGRGLQLLFYSVGIGQISSEVPQNLSASRPQDRQFILSSKKLLLSDSGFYLCAFNSFMNTEAFFGQGTRLTVV.

Relative to its sample, this clone is large. V usage is TRBV11-3 and J usage is TRBJ1-1; no clear D. The CDR3 spans 14 residues. Per germline, CDR1 SGHNT and CDR2 YENEEA. V lost 4 bases, J lost 3 bases, and 12 bases lay in between. The CDR3 DNA follows: TGTGCCAGCAGCTATAATCCCGGAGACACTGAAGCTTTCTTT. Translating it yields CASSYNPGDTEAFF.

In its sample, this clone was seen a few times. This chain joins TRBV11-3 and TRBJ1-4; D is unclear. The CDR3 runs to 15 residues. Per germline, CDR1 SGHNT and CDR2 YENEEA. V lost 5 bases and J lost 5, with 15 bases in between. Here the CDR3 reads CASSQQLGGNEKLFF. In DNA, the CDR3 is TGTGCCAGCAGCCAACAATTGGGAGGGAATGAAAAACTGTTTTTT.

The chain joins TRBV29-1 to TRBJ2-7, with 11 bases identical to TRBD1. CDR1 is SQVTM and CDR2 is ANQGSEA in the germline V gene. J lost 3 bases, V lost 6 bases, and 7 bases had no gene match. The CDR3 is 14 residues long. CDR3: CSVSPGTGGYEQYF. The DNA of the CDR3 is TGCAGCGTCTCCCCCGGGACAGGGGGCTACGAGCAGTACTTC.

This clone was seen only a few times. V is TRBV19 and J is TRBJ2-1; D is ambiguous. Germline values: CDR1 LNHDA, CDR2 SQIVND (reference sequence). The germline V and J ends were trimmed by 5 bases and 9 bases, with 20 bases remaining between them. The CDR3 loop spans 15 amino acids. The CDR3 sequence is CASSPKARMTSEQFF. Here the CDR3 DNA reads TGTGCCAGTAGTCCAAAGGCACGGATGACGAGTGAGCAGTTCTTC.

This clone has just a few counts. This chain links TRBV19 with TRBJ2-7; the match to TRBD2 covers 8 bases. CDR3 length: 16 amino acids. From germline, CDR1 is LNHDA and CDR2 SQIVND (reference sequence). V lost 5 bases, J lost 2 bases, and 11 bases stayed unmatched. The CDR3 reads CASSPSGRGGPYEQYV. CDR3 nucleotides: TGTGCCAGTAGTCCCTCCGGGAGGGGGGGCCCCTACGAGCAGTACGTC.

The chain is built from TRBV9 and TRBJ1-1; a weak D match, TRBD1 (6 bases). The germline V gene encodes CDR1 SGDLS and CDR2 YYNGEE. This CDR3 has 15 amino acids. Trimming shortened V by 3 bases and J by 1 base, and 13 bases separated the two germline ends. CDR3 sequence: CASSERGIRNTEAFF. In nucleotides, the CDR3 is TGTGCCAGCAGCGAGAGGGGGATTAGGAACACTGAAGCTTTCTTT. Drawing the rest from reference TRBV9 and TRBJ1-1, the complete variable domain is DSGVTQTPKHLITATGQRVTLRCSPRSGDLSVYWYQQSLDQGLQFLIQYYNGEERAKGNILERFSAQQFPDLHSELNLSSLELGDSALYFCASSERGIRNTEAFFGQGTRLTVV.